This TCR beta chain was captured in a study of blood T cell repertoires in COVID-19. Germline CDR1 is LNHDA and CDR2 is SQIVND (reference sequence). This CDR3 region has 12 residues. The V gene end was trimmed by 4 bases and the J gene end by 6 bases; junction bases not matched to a gene: 2. Original data processing: How many nucleated cells were present was estimated from reference gene primer amplification. TCRdb's copy holds only in-frame clones and misses some; the assay was immunoSEQ multiplex PCR. V and J calls and clone size follow that table, whereas D and trimming were derived from the DNA. Of approximately 150,000 clones listed, 86% are singletons.

Sequenced: peripheral blood. The clonotype was recovered from a man in his 70s with acute or convalescent COVID-19. This rearrangement joins TRBV19 to TRBJ1-1, with 7 bases identical to TRBD1. The CDR3 nucleotides are TGTGCCAGTAGTAGACAGGGATCTGAAGCTTTCTTT. Its protein product is CASSRQGSEAFF.